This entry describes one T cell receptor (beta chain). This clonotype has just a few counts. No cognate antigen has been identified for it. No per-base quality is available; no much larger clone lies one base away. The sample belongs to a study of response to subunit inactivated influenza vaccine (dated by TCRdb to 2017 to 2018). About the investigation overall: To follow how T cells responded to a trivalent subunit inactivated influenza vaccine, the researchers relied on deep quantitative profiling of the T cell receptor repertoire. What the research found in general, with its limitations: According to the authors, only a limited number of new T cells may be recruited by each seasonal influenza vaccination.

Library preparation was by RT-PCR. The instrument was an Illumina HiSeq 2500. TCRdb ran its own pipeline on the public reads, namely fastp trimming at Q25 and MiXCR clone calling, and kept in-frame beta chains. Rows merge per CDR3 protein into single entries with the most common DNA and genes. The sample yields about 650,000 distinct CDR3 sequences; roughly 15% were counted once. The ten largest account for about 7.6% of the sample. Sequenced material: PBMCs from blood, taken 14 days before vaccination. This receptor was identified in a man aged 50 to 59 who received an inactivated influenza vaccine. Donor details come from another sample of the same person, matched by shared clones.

CDR3 sequence: CASSPGHLTGETQYF. Read as DNA, the sequence is TGCGCCAGCAGCCCGGGCCATCTGACCGGAGAGACCCAGTACTTC. The rearrangement combines TRBV5-1 with TRBJ2-5; the D gene assignment is ambiguous. Taken from cysteine to phenylalanine, the CDR3 has 15 residues. The read is trimmed to its CDR3 DNA, 45 bases read in frame from base 1. The junction shows trimming of 4 bases on V and 4 bases on J, plus 17 bases between the germline ends. CDR1 SGHRS and CDR2 YFSETQ were looked up in the germline V gene. The entire variable domain, with the stretches around the CDR3 drawn from the reference TRBV5-1 and TRBJ2-5 proteins, is KAGVTQTPRYLIKTRGQQVTLSCSPISGHRSVSWYQQTPGQGLQFLFEYFSETQRNKGNFPGRFSGRQFSNSRSEMNVSTLELGDSALYLCASSPGHLTGETQYFGPGTRLLVL.